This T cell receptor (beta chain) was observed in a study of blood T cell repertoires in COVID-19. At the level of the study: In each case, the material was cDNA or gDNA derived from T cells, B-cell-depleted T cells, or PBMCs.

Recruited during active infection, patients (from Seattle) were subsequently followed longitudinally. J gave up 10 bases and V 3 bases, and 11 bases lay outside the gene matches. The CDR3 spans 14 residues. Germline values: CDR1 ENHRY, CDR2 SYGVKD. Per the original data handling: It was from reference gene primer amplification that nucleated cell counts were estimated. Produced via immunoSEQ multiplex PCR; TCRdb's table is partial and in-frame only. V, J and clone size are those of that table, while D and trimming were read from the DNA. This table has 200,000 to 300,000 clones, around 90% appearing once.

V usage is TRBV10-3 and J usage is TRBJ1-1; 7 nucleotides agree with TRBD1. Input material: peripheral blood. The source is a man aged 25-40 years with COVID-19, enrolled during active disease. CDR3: CAISEPNRGLGAFF. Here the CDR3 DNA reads TGTGCCATCAGTGAACCAAACAGGGGATTAGGAGCTTTCTTT.